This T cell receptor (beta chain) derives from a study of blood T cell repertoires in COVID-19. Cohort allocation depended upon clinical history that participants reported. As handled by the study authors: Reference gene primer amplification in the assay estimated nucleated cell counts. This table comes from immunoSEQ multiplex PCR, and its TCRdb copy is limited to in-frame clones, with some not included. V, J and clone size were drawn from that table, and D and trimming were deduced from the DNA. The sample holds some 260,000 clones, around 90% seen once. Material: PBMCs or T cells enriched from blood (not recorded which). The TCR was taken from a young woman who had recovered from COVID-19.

For the CDR3, the DNA is TGTGCCAGCAGTGGAGGGGTTCTCTCTGGAAACACCATATATTTT. It specifies CASSGGVLSGNTIYF. This chain uses TRBV7-2 with TRBJ1-3; weak D call: TRBD1 (5 bases). The germline CDR1 and CDR2 sequences are SGHTA and FQGNSA. V lost 6 bases and J 0 bases, leaving 12 bases between the germline ends. This CDR3 has 15 amino acids. The full variable domain, rest sourced from reference TRBV7-2 and TRBJ1-3, is GAGVSQSPSNKVTEKGKDVELRCDPISGHTALYWYRQSLGQGLEFLIYFQGNSAPDKSGLPSDRFSAERTGGSVSTLTIQRTQQEDSAVYLCASSGGVLSGNTIYFGEGSWLTVV.